This T cell receptor beta chain was found in a study of T cells in Graves' hyperthyroidism and ophthalmopathy. Study outcomes and limitations: Ophthalmopathy, which appeared later, was predicted by the model a median 6.5 months before onset. In blood, most of the thyroid clonotypes expanded above 0.001 were also present.

About this clonotype: The target antigen is unknown.

Amplification of TCR beta CDR3 regions used RNA as the template. First-round RT-PCR targeting the TCR CDR3 was performed with the HTBI primer set. TCRdb recomputed calls from the multiplex PCR reads with MiXCR, one row per CDR3 protein. This table holds about 600,000 distinct CDR3 sequences, about 16% found once. Germline CDR1 reads LNHNV; CDR2 reads YYDKDF (reference sequence). The length of the CDR3 is 13 residues. V was cut by 2 bases and J by 4 bases, with 7 bases left in between. This receptor was taken from a woman aged 40 to 55 with Graves' ophthalmopathy. The sample was blood. The chain links TRBV15 to TRBJ2-3; D unclear. CDR3 sequence reads: CATSRIRADTQYF. The CDR3 DNA reads TGTGCCACCAGCAGAATTAGGGCAGATACGCAGTATTTT.